These T cell receptor beta chains were read from a single sample in a study of PD-1 blockade in classical Hodgkin lymphoma. Data came from immunoSEQ multiplex PCR; TCRdb stores just in-frame clones and leaves some out. This table holds approximately 7,300 clones, 60% to 80% found once. Sequences were derived from CD8+ T cells from blood, sampled before the fourth cycle of nivolumab. The receptors come from a human donor with classical Hodgkin lymphoma. The CDR3 runs from the conserved cysteine through the conserved F or W. D genes are given only for firm matches. Some rows mark clone size as missing; the rest say once, few, many or name a class of expanded clone.

j_gene: TRBJ1-5; d_gene: TRBD1; len: 15; v_gene: TRBV5-7; abundance: .; CDR3nt: TGTGCCAGCATCCGGACAGGGGGTGGCAATCAGCCCCAGCATTTT; CDR3aa: CASIRTGGGNQPQHF
j_gene: TRBJ2-7; d_gene: .; len: 11; v_gene: TRBV28; abundance: once; CDR3nt: TGTGCCAGCAGCAATAGCTACGAGCAGTACTTC; CDR3aa: CASSNSYEQYF
j_gene: TRBJ2-5; d_gene: .; len: 18; v_gene: TRBV21-1; abundance: .; CDR3nt: TGTGCCAGCAGCAAAGCCAGACGCCAAGCGGGAGGGTGGGAGACCCAGTACTTC; CDR3aa: CASSKARRQAGGWETQYF
j_gene: TRBJ1-1; d_gene: .; len: 16; v_gene: TRBV5-1; abundance: .; CDR3nt: TGCGCCAGCTCCGAGGTCGGGGGGGGCGGCGTTCGGGAAGCTTTCTTT; CDR3aa: CASSEVGGGGVREAFF
j_gene: TRBJ1-2; d_gene: TRBD1; len: 15; v_gene: TRBV6-5; abundance: .; CDR3nt: TGTGCCAGCAGTTACACCCCAGGGGGACGGAGACGCTACACCTTC; CDR3aa: CASSYTPGGRRRYTF
j_gene: TRBJ1-6; d_gene: .; len: 21; v_gene: TRBV21-1; abundance: .; CDR3nt: TGTGCCAGCAGCAAATTGACCCCGACCCCAGTCGGACAGGGAGATAATTCACCCCTCCACTTT; CDR3aa: CASSKLTPTPVGQGDNSPLHF
j_gene: TRBJ2-2; d_gene: .; len: 16; v_gene: TRBV7-9; abundance: .; CDR3nt: TGTGCCAGCAGCTTTACGGGAGCGCCGAACACCGGGGAGCTGTTTTTT; CDR3aa: CASSFTGAPNTGELFF
j_gene: TRBJ1-2; d_gene: .; len: 15; v_gene: TRBV6-5; abundance: .; CDR3nt: TGTGCCAGCAGTAGGGGACAAGGAACTAACTATGGCTACACCTTC; CDR3aa: CASSRGQGTNYGYTF
j_gene: TRBJ2-7; d_gene: .; len: 16; v_gene: TRBV7-9; abundance: .; CDR3nt: TGTGCCAGCAGCCCAGCCCCGACAACAGCCCACTACGAGCAGTACTTC; CDR3aa: CASSPAPTTAHYEQYF
j_gene: TRBJ2-1; d_gene: .; len: 13; v_gene: TRBV7-8; abundance: .; CDR3nt: TGTGCCAGCAGCTTAGGGAGCCAGTATGAGCAGTTCTTC; CDR3aa: CASSLGSQYEQFF
j_gene: TRBJ1-2; d_gene: .; len: 14; v_gene: TRBV2; abundance: .; CDR3nt: TGTGCCAGCAGTGAAAACCGAGCTAACTATGGCTACACCTTC; CDR3aa: CASSENRANYGYTF
j_gene: TRBJ1-2; d_gene: TRBD1; len: 14; v_gene: TRBV9; abundance: large; CDR3nt: TGTGCCAGCACCACTACAGGGGGCGCGGGTGGCTACACCTTC; CDR3aa: CASTTTGGAGGYTF
j_gene: TRBJ2-1; d_gene: TRBD2; len: 15; v_gene: TRBV5-1; abundance: .; CDR3nt: TGCGCCAGCACTACGGGACTAGCGATTTACAATGAGCAGTTCTTC; CDR3aa: CASTTGLAIYNEQFF
j_gene: TRBJ2-1; d_gene: .; len: 13; v_gene: TRBV4-3; abundance: .; CDR3nt: TGCGCCAGCAGCCACGGGACCTACAATGAGCAGTTCTTC; CDR3aa: CASSHGTYNEQFF
j_gene: TRBJ2-7; d_gene: TRBD2; len: 16; v_gene: TRBV9; abundance: .; CDR3nt: TGTGCCAGCAGCGTAGATGTGGCTAGCGGGACCCACGAGCAGTACTTC; CDR3aa: CASSVDVASGTHEQYF
j_gene: TRBJ2-3; d_gene: .; len: 17; v_gene: TRBV11-2; abundance: .; CDR3nt: TGTGCCAGCAGGCTCCCCGGGGGCAGCCGGAGCACAGATACGCAGTATTTT; CDR3aa: CASRLPGGSRSTDTQYF
j_gene: TRBJ1-2; d_gene: .; len: 10; v_gene: TRBV7-9; abundance: few; CDR3nt: TGTGCCAGCAGCTTACGAGGCTACACCTTC; CDR3aa: CASSLRGYTF
j_gene: TRBJ1-4; d_gene: .; len: 12; v_gene: TRBV28; abundance: .; CDR3nt: TGTGCCAGCAGTTTGGGTAATGAAAAACTGTTTTTT; CDR3aa: CASSLGNEKLFF
j_gene: TRBJ1-6; d_gene: .; len: 16; v_gene: TRBV19; abundance: .; CDR3nt: TGTGCCAGTACCTTGGACTTGATGGAAGCGAGCTCACCCCTCCACTTT; CDR3aa: CASTLDLMEASSPLHF
j_gene: TRBJ2-7; d_gene: TRBD2; len: 15; v_gene: TRBV6-1; abundance: .; CDR3nt: TGTGCCAGCAGTGAGAGTCTAGCGGGGACCTACGAGCAGTACTTC; CDR3aa: CASSESLAGTYEQYF
j_gene: TRBJ2-4; d_gene: TRBD2; len: 16; v_gene: TRBV6-4; abundance: .; CDR3nt: TGTGCCAGCAGTGAGGGGACTAGCGGAGCCAAAAACATTCAGTACTTC; CDR3aa: CASSEGTSGAKNIQYF
j_gene: TRBJ2-5; d_gene: TRBD2; len: 15; v_gene: TRBV5-4; abundance: .; CDR3nt: TGTGCCAGCAGCTCTGGCTCTAGCGGGCTGGAGACCCAGTACTTC; CDR3aa: CASSSGSSGLETQYF
j_gene: TRBJ1-1; d_gene: .; len: 13; v_gene: TRBV5-1; abundance: .; CDR3nt: TGCGCCAGCAGAGGGGGGTTAAGGACTGAAGCTTTCTTT; CDR3aa: CASRGGLRTEAFF
j_gene: TRBJ1-1; d_gene: .; len: 14; v_gene: TRBV5-6; abundance: .; CDR3nt: TGTGCCAGCAGCTTTGGATGGATGAACACTGAAGCTTTCTTT; CDR3aa: CASSFGWMNTEAFF
j_gene: TRBJ2-1; d_gene: .; len: 14; v_gene: TRBV19; abundance: .; CDR3nt: TGTGCCAGTATCGGTGCCGCCTCCTACAATGAGCAGTTCTTC; CDR3aa: CASIGAASYNEQFF
j_gene: TRBJ2-7; d_gene: .; len: 14; v_gene: TRBV7-2; abundance: .; CDR3nt: TGTGCCAGCAGCTTAGACGGGAGCTCCTACGAGCAGTACTTC; CDR3aa: CASSLDGSSYEQYF
j_gene: TRBJ1-1; d_gene: .; len: 15; v_gene: TRBV6-1; abundance: .; CDR3nt: TGTGCCAGCAGTGAATGGGCAGGAGTGAACACTGAAGCTTTCTTT; CDR3aa: CASSEWAGVNTEAFF
j_gene: TRBJ2-5; d_gene: TRBD2; len: 16; v_gene: TRBV19; abundance: .; CDR3nt: TGTGCCAGTAGTAGACTAGCGGGAGGTGTCCGGGAGACCCAGTACTTC; CDR3aa: CASSRLAGGVRETQYF
j_gene: TRBJ2-1; d_gene: .; len: 14; v_gene: TRBV2; abundance: large; CDR3nt: TGTGCCAGCAGTAGCCGGCCCCCCTACAATGAGCAGTTCTTC; CDR3aa: CASSSRPPYNEQFF
j_gene: TRBJ2-3; d_gene: TRBD1; len: 16; v_gene: TRBV4-1; abundance: .; CDR3nt: TGCGCCAGCAGCCAAATTCCCGGGACAGTCACAGATACGCAGTATTTT; CDR3aa: CASSQIPGTVTDTQYF
j_gene: TRBJ1-2; d_gene: .; len: 15; v_gene: TRBV7-9; abundance: once; CDR3nt: TGTGCCAGCAGCTTTAGTCGTCCCGATTTCTATGGCTACACCTTC; CDR3aa: CASSFSRPDFYGYTF
j_gene: TRBJ1-5; d_gene: .; len: 12; v_gene: TRBV6-1; abundance: .; CDR3nt: TGTGCCAGCAGGGGGGCGCCTCAGCCCCAGCATTTT; CDR3aa: CASRGAPQPQHF
j_gene: TRBJ2-5; d_gene: .; len: 14; v_gene: TRBV11-2; abundance: .; CDR3nt: TGTGCCAGCAGCTTAGACAGGCAGCAAGAGACCCAGTACTTC; CDR3aa: CASSLDRQQETQYF
j_gene: TRBJ1-2; d_gene: .; len: 18; v_gene: TRBV4-1; abundance: .; CDR3nt: TGCGCCAGCAGCCAAGATCTTGCTTTTACGGAAATTAACTATGGCTACACCTTC; CDR3aa: CASSQDLAFTEINYGYTF
j_gene: TRBJ1-5; d_gene: .; len: 18; v_gene: TRBV6-4; abundance: .; CDR3nt: TGTGCCAGCAGTTTAGCCAGCCTGCAATTTAAAGGCAATCAGCCCCAGCATTTT; CDR3aa: CASSLASLQFKGNQPQHF
j_gene: TRBJ1-1; d_gene: TRBD1; len: 14; v_gene: TRBV19; abundance: .; CDR3nt: TGTGCCAGTTCCACCCTGGACAGGGCCCCTGAAGCTTTCTTT; CDR3aa: CASSTLDRAPEAFF